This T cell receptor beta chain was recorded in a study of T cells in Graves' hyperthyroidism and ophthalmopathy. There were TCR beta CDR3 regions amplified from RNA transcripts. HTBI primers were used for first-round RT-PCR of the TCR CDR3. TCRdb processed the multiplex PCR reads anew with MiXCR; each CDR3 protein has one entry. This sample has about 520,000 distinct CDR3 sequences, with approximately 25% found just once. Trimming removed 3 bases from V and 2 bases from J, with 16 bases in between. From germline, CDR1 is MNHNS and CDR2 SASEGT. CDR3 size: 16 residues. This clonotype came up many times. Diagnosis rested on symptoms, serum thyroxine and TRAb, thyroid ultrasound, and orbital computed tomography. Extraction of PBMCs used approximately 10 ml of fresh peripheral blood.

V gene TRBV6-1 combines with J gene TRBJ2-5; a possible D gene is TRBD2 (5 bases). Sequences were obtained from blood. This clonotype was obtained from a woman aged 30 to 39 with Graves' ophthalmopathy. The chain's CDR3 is CASSDVTSGGQETQYF. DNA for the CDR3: TGTGCCAGCAGTGATGTAACTAGTGGAGGACAAGAGACCCAGTACTTC.